This T cell receptor beta chain was captured in a study of cytomegalovirus exposure and HLA in healthy donors. With regard to this clone: What it binds is unknown.

The donors were in the approximately 110-subject validation cohort; that cohort was separate from the roughly 700-subject first cohort. Assay: immunoSEQ multiplex PCR; the TCRdb copy retains only in-frame clones and omits some. The sample has about 120,000 clones, around 87% seen once. V was trimmed by 4 bases and J by 3 bases, leaving 11 bases between them. Germline loops: CDR1 SGDLS, CDR2 YYNGEE. The CDR3 loop spans 13 amino acids. General study findings and limits: The classifier was said to identify cytomegalovirus status with high specificity and sensitivity.

This chain joins TRBV9 and TRBJ2-7; D perhaps matches TRBD1 (6 bases). The receptor's source is a woman between 18 and 29 years old in good health and CMV-seropositive. The sequenced sample consisted of PBMCs. The CDR3 sequence: CASSPQGRYEQYF. CDR3 in DNA: TGTGCCAGCAGCCCTCAGGGGCGCTACGAGCAGTACTTC.